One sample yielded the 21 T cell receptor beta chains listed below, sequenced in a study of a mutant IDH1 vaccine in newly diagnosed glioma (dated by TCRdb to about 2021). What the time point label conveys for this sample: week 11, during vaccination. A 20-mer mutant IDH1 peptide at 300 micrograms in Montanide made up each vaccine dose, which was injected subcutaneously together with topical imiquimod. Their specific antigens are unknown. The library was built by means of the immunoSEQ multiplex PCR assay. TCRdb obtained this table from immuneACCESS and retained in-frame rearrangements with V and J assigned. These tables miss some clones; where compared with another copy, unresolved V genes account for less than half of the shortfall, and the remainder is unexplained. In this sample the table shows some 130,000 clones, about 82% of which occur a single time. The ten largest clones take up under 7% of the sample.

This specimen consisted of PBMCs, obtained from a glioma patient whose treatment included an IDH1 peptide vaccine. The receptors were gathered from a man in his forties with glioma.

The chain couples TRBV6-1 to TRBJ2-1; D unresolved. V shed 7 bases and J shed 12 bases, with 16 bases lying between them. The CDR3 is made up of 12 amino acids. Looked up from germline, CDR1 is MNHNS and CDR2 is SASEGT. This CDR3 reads CASKSQVMAQFF. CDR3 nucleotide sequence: TGTGCCAGCAAGTCTCAGGTTATGGCGCAGTTCTTC.

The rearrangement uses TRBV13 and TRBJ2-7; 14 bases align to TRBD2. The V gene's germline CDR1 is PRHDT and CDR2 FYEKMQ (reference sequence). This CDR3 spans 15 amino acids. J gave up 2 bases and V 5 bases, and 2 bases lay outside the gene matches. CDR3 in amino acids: CASSMGLAGAYEQYF. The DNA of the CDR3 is TGTGCCAGCAGCATGGGACTAGCGGGAGCCTACGAGCAGTACTTC.

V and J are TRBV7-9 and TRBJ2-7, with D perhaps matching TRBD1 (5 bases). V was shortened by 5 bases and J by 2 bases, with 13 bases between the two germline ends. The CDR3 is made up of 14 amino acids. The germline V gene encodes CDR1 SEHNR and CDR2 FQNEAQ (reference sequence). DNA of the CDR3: TGTGCCAGCAGCCATGCGTGGGGCACCTACGAGCAGTACTTC. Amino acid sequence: CASSHAWGTYEQYF.

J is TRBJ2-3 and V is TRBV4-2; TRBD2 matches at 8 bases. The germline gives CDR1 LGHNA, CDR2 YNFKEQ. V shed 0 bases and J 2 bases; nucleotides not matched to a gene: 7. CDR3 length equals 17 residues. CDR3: CASSQEGTGGFTDTQYF. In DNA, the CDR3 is TGTGCCAGCAGCCAAGAAGGCACGGGAGGGTTCACAGATACGCAGTATTTT.

CDR3 nucleotide sequence: TGTGCCACCAAAGGGGGAGGAGAGACCCAGTACTTC. Translation: CATKGGGETQYF. The V call is TRBV2, the J call TRBJ2-5; perhaps D is TRBD1 or TRBD2 (6 bases each). V was cut by 10 bases and J by 4 bases, with 13 bases left in between. This CDR3 contains 12 residues. Germline V CDR1 and CDR2: SNHLY, FYNNEI. Filled out from reference TRBV2 and TRBJ2-5, the complete variable domain reads EPEVTQTPSHQVTQMGQEVILRCVPISNHLYFYWYRQILGQKVEFLVSFYNNEISEKSEIFDDQFSVERPDGSNFTLKIRSTKLEDSAMYFCATKGGGETQYFGPGTRLLVL.

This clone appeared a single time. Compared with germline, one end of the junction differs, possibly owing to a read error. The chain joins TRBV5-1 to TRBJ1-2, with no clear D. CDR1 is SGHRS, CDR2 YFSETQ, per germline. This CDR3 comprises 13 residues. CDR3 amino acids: CASSLDGDYGYTF. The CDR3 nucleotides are TGTGCCAGCAGCTTGGACGGTGACTATGGCTACACCTTC.

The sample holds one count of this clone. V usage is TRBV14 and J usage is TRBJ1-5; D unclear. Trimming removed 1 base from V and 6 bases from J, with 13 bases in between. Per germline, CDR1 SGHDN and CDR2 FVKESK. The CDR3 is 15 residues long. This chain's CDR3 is CASSQALKRFQPQHF. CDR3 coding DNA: TGTGCCAGCAGCCAAGCATTGAAGAGGTTTCAGCCCCAGCATTTT.

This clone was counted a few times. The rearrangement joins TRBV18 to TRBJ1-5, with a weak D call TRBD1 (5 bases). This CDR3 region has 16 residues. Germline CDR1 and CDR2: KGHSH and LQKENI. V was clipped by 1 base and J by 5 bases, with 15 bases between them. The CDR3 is CASSPRRGDGDQPQHF. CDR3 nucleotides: TGTGCCAGCTCACCACGGAGGGGAGATGGCGATCAGCCCCAGCATTTT. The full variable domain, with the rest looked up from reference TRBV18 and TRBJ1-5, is NAGVMQNPRHLVRRRGQEARLRCSPMKGHSHVYWYRQLPEEGLKFMVYLQKENIIDESGMPKERFSAEFPKEGPSILRIQQVVRGDSAAYFCASSPRRGDGDQPQHFGDGTRLSIL.

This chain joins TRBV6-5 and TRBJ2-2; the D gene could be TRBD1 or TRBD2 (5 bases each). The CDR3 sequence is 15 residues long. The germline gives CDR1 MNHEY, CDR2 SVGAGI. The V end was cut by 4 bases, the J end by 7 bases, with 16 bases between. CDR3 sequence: CASSSYKGRIGELFF. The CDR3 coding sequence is TGTGCCAGCAGTTCGTACAAGGGACGAATCGGGGAGCTGTTTTTT.

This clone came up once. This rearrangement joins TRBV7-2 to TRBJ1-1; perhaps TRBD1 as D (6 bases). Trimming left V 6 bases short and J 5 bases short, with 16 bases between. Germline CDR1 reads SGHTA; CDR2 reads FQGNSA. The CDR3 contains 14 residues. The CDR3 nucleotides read TGTGCCAGCAGGTTTCCTGGACAGCCTACTGAAGCTTTCTTT. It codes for CASRFPGQPTEAFF. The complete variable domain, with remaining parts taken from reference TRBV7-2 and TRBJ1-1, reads GAGVSQSPSNKVTEKGKDVELRCDPISGHTALYWYRQSLGQGLEFLIYFQGNSAPDKSGLPSDRFSAERTGGSVSTLTIQRTQQEDSAVYLCASRFPGQPTEAFFGQGTRLTVV.

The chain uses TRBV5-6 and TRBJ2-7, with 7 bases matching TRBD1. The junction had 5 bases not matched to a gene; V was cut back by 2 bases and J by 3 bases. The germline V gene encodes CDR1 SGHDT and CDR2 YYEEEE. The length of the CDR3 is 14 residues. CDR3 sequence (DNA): TGTGCCAGCAGCTTTGGGACAGAAGGCTACGAGCAGTACTTC. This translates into CASSFGTEGYEQYF.

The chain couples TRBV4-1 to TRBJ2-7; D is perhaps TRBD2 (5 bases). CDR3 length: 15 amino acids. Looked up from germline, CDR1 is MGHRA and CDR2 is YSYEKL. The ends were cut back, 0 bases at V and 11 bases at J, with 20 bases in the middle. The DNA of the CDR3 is TGCGCCAGCAGCCAAGAAACAGCGCCAAGTTCGAGGGAGTACTTC. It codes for CASSQETAPSSREYF.

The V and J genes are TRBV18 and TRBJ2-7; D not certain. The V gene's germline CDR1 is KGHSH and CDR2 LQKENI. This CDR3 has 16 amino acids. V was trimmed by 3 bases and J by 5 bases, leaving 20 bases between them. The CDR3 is CASSPTGPGPGHEQYF. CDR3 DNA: TGTGCCAGCTCACCGACGGGTCCGGGCCCCGGGCACGAGCAGTACTTC.

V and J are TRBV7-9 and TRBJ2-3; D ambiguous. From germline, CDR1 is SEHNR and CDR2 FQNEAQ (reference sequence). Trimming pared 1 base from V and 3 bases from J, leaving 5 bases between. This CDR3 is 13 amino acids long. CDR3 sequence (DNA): TGTGCCAGCAGCTTAGTAGGGACAGATACGCAGTATTTT. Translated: CASSLVGTDTQYF. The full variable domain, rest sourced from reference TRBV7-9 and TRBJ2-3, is DTGVSQNPRHKITKRGQNVTFRCDPISEHNRLYWYRQTLGQGPEFLTYFQNEAQLEKSRLLSDRFSAERPKGSFSTLEIQRTEQGDSAMYLCASSLVGTDTQYFGPGTRLTVL.

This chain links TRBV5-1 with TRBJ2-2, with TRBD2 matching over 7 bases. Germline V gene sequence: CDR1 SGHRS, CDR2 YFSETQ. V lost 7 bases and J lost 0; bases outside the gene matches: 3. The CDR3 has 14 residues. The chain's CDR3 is CASEGGANTGELFF. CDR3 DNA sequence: TGCGCCAGCGAGGGAGGGGCGAACACCGGGGAGCTGTTTTTT.

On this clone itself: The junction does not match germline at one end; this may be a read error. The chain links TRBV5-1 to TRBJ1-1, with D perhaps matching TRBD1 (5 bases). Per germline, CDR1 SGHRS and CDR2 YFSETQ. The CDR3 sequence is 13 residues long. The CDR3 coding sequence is TGCGCCAGCAGGTTGGGGGTGAACACTGAAGCTTTCTTT. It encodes CASRLGVNTEAFF.

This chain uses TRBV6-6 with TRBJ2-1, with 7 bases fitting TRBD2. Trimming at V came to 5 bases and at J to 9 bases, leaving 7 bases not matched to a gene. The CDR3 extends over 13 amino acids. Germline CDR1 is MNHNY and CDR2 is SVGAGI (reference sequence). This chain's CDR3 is CASSHPTSAEQFF. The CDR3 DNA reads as TGTGCCAGCAGTCACCCTACTAGCGCTGAGCAGTTCTTC.

CDR3 protein: CAISEKRYNEQFF. The CDR3 nucleotides are TGTGCCATCAGTGAAAAGAGATACAATGAGCAGTTCTTC. The rearrangement links TRBV10-3 to TRBJ2-1; D ambiguous. The CDR3 has 13 residues. Trimming shortened V by 3 bases and J by 4 bases, and 7 bases separated the two germline ends. In germline, CDR1 is ENHRY, CDR2 SYGVKD.

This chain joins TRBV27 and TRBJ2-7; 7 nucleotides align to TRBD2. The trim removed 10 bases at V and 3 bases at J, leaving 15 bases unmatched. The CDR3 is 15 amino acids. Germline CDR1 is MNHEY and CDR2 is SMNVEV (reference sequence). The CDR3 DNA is TGTGCCACTCTCGGGTGGGCTAGCGGACACTACGAGCAGTACTTC. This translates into CATLGWASGHYEQYF.

As DNA, the CDR3 is TGTGCCGGTCGGGACAGGGGGAACTATGGCTACACCTTC. It translates to CAGRDRGNYGYTF. V and J are TRBV30 and TRBJ1-2; 11 bases fit TRBD1. V shed 8 bases, J shed 2 bases, and the junction held 4 bases outside the gene matches. The CDR3 has 13 residues. Germline lookup yields CDR1 GTSNPN and CDR2 SVGIG (reference sequence).

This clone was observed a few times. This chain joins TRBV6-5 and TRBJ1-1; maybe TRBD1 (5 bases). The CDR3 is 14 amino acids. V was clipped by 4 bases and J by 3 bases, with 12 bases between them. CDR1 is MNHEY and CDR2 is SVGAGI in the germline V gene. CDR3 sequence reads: CASSFNGADTEAFF. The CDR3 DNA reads TGTGCCAGCAGTTTTAATGGGGCTGACACTGAAGCTTTCTTT.